A selection of T cell receptor beta chains follows, all from one sample in a study of technical replicates of blood from a handful of donors. Some clones are missing from TCRdb's copy, which holds only in-frame ones; the method was immunoSEQ multiplex PCR. The sample holds some 98,000 clones, around 95% seen once. The sample comprised T cells isolated from PBMCs. These receptors originate from a human donor in good health. The CDR3 runs from the conserved cysteine through the conserved F or W. The D gene is left open where the match is weak. Clone size appears in some rows only: once, few, many, or a class for an expanded clone.

d_call: TRBD1
v_call: TRBV25-1
clone_size: .
j_call: TRBJ1-2
cdr3_aa: CASSEPETGGIPYGYTF
cdr3_nt: TGTGCCAGCAGTGAACCGGAGACAGGGGGCATACCCTATGGCTACACCTTC

d_call: TRBD1
v_call: TRBV19
clone_size: once
j_call: TRBJ2-1
cdr3_aa: CASRSPYRGKVGEQFF
cdr3_nt: TGTGCCAGTAGGTCCCCTTACAGGGGCAAGGTAGGTGAGCAGTTCTTC

d_call: TRBD1
v_call: TRBV7-6
clone_size: .
j_call: TRBJ2-3
cdr3_aa: CASSLGTGSHTDTQYF
cdr3_nt: TGTGCCAGCAGCTTAGGGACAGGGTCCCACACAGATACGCAGTATTTT

d_call: .
v_call: TRBV15
clone_size: once
j_call: TRBJ1-1
cdr3_aa: CATSSPRGNTEAFF
cdr3_nt: TGTGCCACCAGCAGCCCTCGGGGGAACACTGAAGCTTTCTTT

d_call: TRBD2
v_call: TRBV28
clone_size: .
j_call: TRBJ2-1
cdr3_aa: CASRNGLAGGNEQFF
cdr3_nt: TGTGCCAGCAGGAACGGACTAGCGGGAGGGAATGAGCAGTTCTTC

d_call: TRBD1
v_call: TRBV11-2
clone_size: .
j_call: TRBJ2-1
cdr3_aa: CASSWTGTGQYNEQFF
cdr3_nt: TGTGCCAGCAGCTGGACCGGGACAGGGCAATACAATGAGCAGTTCTTC

d_call: .
v_call: TRBV11-2
clone_size: .
j_call: TRBJ2-3
cdr3_aa: CASSFAPREVQYF
cdr3_nt: TGTGCCAGCAGCTTCGCTCCCCGGGAAGTGCAGTATTTT

d_call: .
v_call: TRBV7-9
clone_size: .
j_call: TRBJ2-2
cdr3_aa: CASSPQQLSGELFF
cdr3_nt: TGTGCCAGCAGCCCACAACAGCTGAGCGGGGAGCTGTTTTTT

d_call: .
v_call: TRBV28
clone_size: .
j_call: TRBJ1-1
cdr3_aa: CASSSGVNTEAFF
cdr3_nt: TGTGCCAGCAGTTCCGGGGTGAACACTGAAGCTTTCTTT

d_call: TRBD2
v_call: TRBV6-6
clone_size: .
j_call: TRBJ2-1
cdr3_aa: CASSRQAGGVNEQFF
cdr3_nt: TGTGCCAGCAGTCGCCAGGCGGGGGGCGTGAATGAGCAGTTCTTC

d_call: TRBD1
v_call: TRBV5-6
clone_size: .
j_call: TRBJ2-2
cdr3_aa: CASRSGTANTGELFF
cdr3_nt: TGTGCCAGCAGATCCGGGACAGCGAACACCGGGGAGCTGTTTTTT

d_call: .
v_call: TRBV6-5
clone_size: few
j_call: TRBJ2-5
cdr3_aa: CASKRDQETQYF
cdr3_nt: TGTGCCAGCAAGAGGGATCAAGAGACCCAGTACTTC

d_call: TRBD2
v_call: TRBV5-4
clone_size: .
j_call: TRBJ2-1
cdr3_aa: CASWSSGREDSPYNEQFF
cdr3_nt: TGTGCCAGCTGGTCTAGCGGGAGAGAGGATTCCCCCTACAATGAGCAGTTCTTC

d_call: .
v_call: TRBV28
clone_size: .
j_call: TRBJ2-1
cdr3_aa: CASIVAEGNEQFF
cdr3_nt: TGTGCCAGCATAGTAGCGGAGGGGAATGAGCAGTTCTTC

d_call: .
v_call: TRBV18
clone_size: .
j_call: TRBJ2-7
cdr3_aa: CASSPRRIGGVYYEQYF
cdr3_nt: TGTGCCAGCTCACCAAGACGGATAGGGGGTGTGTACTACGAGCAGTACTTC

d_call: .
v_call: TRBV5-1
clone_size: .
j_call: TRBJ2-3
cdr3_aa: CASSLDSASTDTQYF
cdr3_nt: TGCGCCAGCAGCTTGGACAGTGCTAGCACAGATACGCAGTATTTT

d_call: TRBD1
v_call: TRBV28
clone_size: .
j_call: TRBJ1-2
cdr3_aa: CASRPPTGDSPYYGYTF
cdr3_nt: TGTGCCAGCAGGCCACCGACAGGGGACTCACCTTACTATGGCTACACCTTC

d_call: .
v_call: TRBV7-8
clone_size: .
j_call: TRBJ2-1
cdr3_aa: CASSLSPLARGKDNEQFF
cdr3_nt: TGTGCCAGCAGCTTATCCCCCCTTGCGAGAGGGAAGGACAATGAGCAGTTCTTC

d_call: TRBD2
v_call: TRBV27
clone_size: .
j_call: TRBJ2-5
cdr3_aa: CASSPGLAGETQYF
cdr3_nt: TGTGCCAGCAGTCCGGGACTAGCGGGAGAGACCCAGTACTTC

d_call: .
v_call: TRBV6-5
clone_size: .
j_call: TRBJ2-5
cdr3_aa: CASSYSGDGETQYF
cdr3_nt: TGTGCCAGCAGTTATTCGGGGGACGGGGAGACCCAGTACTTC

d_call: .
v_call: TRBV28
clone_size: .
j_call: TRBJ2-1
cdr3_aa: CASSSPSTTGSYNEQFF
cdr3_nt: TGTGCCAGCAGTAGCCCCTCGACTACCGGCTCCTACAATGAGCAGTTCTTC

d_call: .
v_call: TRBV19
clone_size: .
j_call: TRBJ1-5
cdr3_aa: CASIPAGGSNQPQHF
cdr3_nt: TGTGCCAGTATCCCAGCGGGGGGTAGCAATCAGCCCCAGCATTTT

d_call: .
v_call: TRBV7-9
clone_size: .
j_call: TRBJ2-4
cdr3_aa: CASSLLVGYVKNIQYF
cdr3_nt: TGTGCCAGCAGCTTACTAGTGGGTTACGTCAAAAACATTCAGTACTTC

d_call: TRBD1
v_call: TRBV27
clone_size: .
j_call: TRBJ2-1
cdr3_aa: CASSAGQGYVNEQFF
cdr3_nt: TGTGCCAGCAGCGCGGGACAGGGGTACGTCAATGAGCAGTTCTTC

d_call: .
v_call: TRBV5-6
clone_size: .
j_call: TRBJ1-6
cdr3_aa: CASSLGAYSPLHF
cdr3_nt: TGTGCCAGCAGCTTGGGGGCGTATTCACCCCTCCACTTT

d_call: TRBD1
v_call: TRBV5-1
clone_size: .
j_call: TRBJ1-1
cdr3_aa: CASSWGQKNTEAFF
cdr3_nt: TGCGCCAGCAGCTGGGGACAGAAGAACACTGAAGCTTTCTTT

d_call: TRBD1
v_call: TRBV10-3
clone_size: .
j_call: TRBJ1-3
cdr3_aa: CATLGQSGNTIYF
cdr3_nt: TGTGCCACCCTGGGACAGTCTGGAAACACCATATATTTT

d_call: TRBD1
v_call: TRBV19
clone_size: .
j_call: TRBJ2-2
cdr3_aa: CASFPGQGILVTGELFF
cdr3_nt: TGTGCCAGTTTTCCCGGACAGGGGATCCTTGTGACCGGGGAGCTGTTTTTT

d_call: TRBD1
v_call: TRBV27
clone_size: .
j_call: TRBJ1-1
cdr3_aa: CASSGQVDTEAFF
cdr3_nt: TGTGCCAGCAGTGGACAGGTTGACACTGAAGCTTTCTTT

d_call: .
v_call: TRBV18
clone_size: .
j_call: TRBJ2-1
cdr3_aa: CASSRPLGYPGGSNRNEQFF
cdr3_nt: TGTGCCAGCTCACGACCATTGGGATATCCCGGGGGATCCAACCGAAATGAGCAGTTCTTC

d_call: TRBD1
v_call: TRBV6-5
clone_size: .
j_call: TRBJ1-6
cdr3_aa: CASRTGTGNSPLHF
cdr3_nt: TGTGCCAGCAGAACCGGGACAGGGAATTCACCCCTCCACTTT

d_call: .
v_call: TRBV4-1
clone_size: .
j_call: TRBJ2-3
cdr3_aa: CASSQDAPGTSTDTQYF
cdr3_nt: TGCGCCAGCAGCCAAGATGCCCCAGGGACTAGCACAGATACGCAGTATTTT

d_call: .
v_call: TRBV4-1
clone_size: .
j_call: TRBJ2-7
cdr3_aa: CASSLPGSGYEQYF
cdr3_nt: TGCGCCAGCAGCCTCCCGGGTAGTGGATACGAGCAGTACTTC

d_call: TRBD2
v_call: TRBV6-4
clone_size: .
j_call: TRBJ2-1
cdr3_aa: CASDGSGGLSYNEQFF
cdr3_nt: TGTGCCAGCGACGGAAGCGGGGGTCTCTCCTACAATGAGCAGTTCTTC

d_call: TRBD1
v_call: TRBV4-1
clone_size: .
j_call: TRBJ2-7
cdr3_aa: CASSPGQGIPYEQYF
cdr3_nt: TGCGCCAGCAGCCCCGGACAGGGGATCCCCTACGAGCAGTACTTC

d_call: TRBD1
v_call: TRBV29-1
clone_size: .
j_call: TRBJ2-3
cdr3_aa: CSVVPITGGISTDTQYF
cdr3_nt: TGCAGCGTTGTCCCGATTACAGGGGGCATCAGCACAGATACGCAGTATTTT

d_call: TRBD2
v_call: TRBV27
clone_size: .
j_call: TRBJ2-1
cdr3_aa: CASSRLAGGRNEQFF
cdr3_nt: TGTGCCAGCAGCCGACTAGCGGGGGGGCGAAATGAGCAGTTCTTC

d_call: .
v_call: TRBV5-1
clone_size: once
j_call: TRBJ2-1
cdr3_aa: CASSAGRGWGIPTYNEQFF
cdr3_nt: TGCGCCAGCAGCGCGGGACGGGGCTGGGGCATCCCCACCTACAATGAGCAGTTCTTC

d_call: .
v_call: TRBV6-5
clone_size: .
j_call: TRBJ1-1
cdr3_aa: CASWRGEDTEAFF
cdr3_nt: TGTGCCAGCTGGAGAGGGGAGGACACTGAAGCTTTCTTT

d_call: .
v_call: TRBV14
clone_size: once
j_call: TRBJ1-5
cdr3_aa: CASSQVTGGNQPQHF
cdr3_nt: TGTGCCAGCAGCCAAGTCACGGGGGGCAATCAGCCCCAGCATTTT

d_call: TRBD1
v_call: TRBV2
clone_size: .
j_call: TRBJ2-3
cdr3_aa: CASSAGQAIADTQYF
cdr3_nt: TGTGCCAGCAGTGCCGGACAGGCTATTGCGGATACGCAGTATTTT

d_call: .
v_call: TRBV19
clone_size: .
j_call: TRBJ1-4
cdr3_aa: CASSPPSYNEKLFF
cdr3_nt: TGTGCCAGTAGTCCCCCCAGTTATAATGAAAAACTGTTTTTT

d_call: TRBD1
v_call: TRBV19
clone_size: .
j_call: TRBJ2-1
cdr3_aa: CASSIGADRGVYNEQFF
cdr3_nt: TGTGCCAGTAGTATAGGGGCCGACAGGGGTGTTTACAATGAGCAGTTCTTC

d_call: .
v_call: TRBV7-2
clone_size: .
j_call: TRBJ2-1
cdr3_aa: CASTWTSGTSYNEQFF
cdr3_nt: TGTGCCAGCACCTGGACTTCGGGAACCTCCTACAATGAGCAGTTCTTC

d_call: .
v_call: TRBV29-1
clone_size: .
j_call: TRBJ2-1
cdr3_aa: CSVEDQQNEQFF
cdr3_nt: TGCAGCGTTGAAGATCAACAGAATGAGCAGTTCTTC

d_call: .
v_call: TRBV6-1
clone_size: once
j_call: TRBJ2-1
cdr3_aa: CASSDINSGIEQFF
cdr3_nt: TGTGCCAGCAGTGATATTAATTCCGGGATCGAGCAGTTCTTC